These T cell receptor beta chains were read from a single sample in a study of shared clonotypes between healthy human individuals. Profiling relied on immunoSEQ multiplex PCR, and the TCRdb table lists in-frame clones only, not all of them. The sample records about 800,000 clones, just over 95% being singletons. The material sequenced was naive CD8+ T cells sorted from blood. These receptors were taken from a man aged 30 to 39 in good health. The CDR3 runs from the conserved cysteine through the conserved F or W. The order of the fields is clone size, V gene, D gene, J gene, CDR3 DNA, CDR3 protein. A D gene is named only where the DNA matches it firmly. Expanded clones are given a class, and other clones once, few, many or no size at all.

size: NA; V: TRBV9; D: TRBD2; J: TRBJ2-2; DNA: TGTGCCAGCAGCGTAGCAGCTAGCGGGAGGGCGGCCGGGGAGCTGTTTTTT; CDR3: CASSVAASGRAAGELFF
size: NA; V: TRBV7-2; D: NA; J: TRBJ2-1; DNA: TGTGCCAGCAGCGAATTTAGCAGGGGGGTCCTAAGCTCCTACAATGAGCAGTTCTTC; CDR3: CASSEFSRGVLSSYNEQFF
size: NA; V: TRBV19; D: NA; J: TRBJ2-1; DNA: TGTGCCAGTAGTGTGGTGGCGGGTAGCTCCTACAATGAGCAGTTCTTC; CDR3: CASSVVAGSSYNEQFF
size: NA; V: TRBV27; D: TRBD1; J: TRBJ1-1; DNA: TGTGCCACACAACAGGGGCGCTTGAACACTGAAGCTTTCTTT; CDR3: CATQQGRLNTEAFF
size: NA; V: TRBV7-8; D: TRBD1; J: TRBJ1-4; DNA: TGTGCCAGCAGCTTAGCCTACAACACGCTCTCGGGACAGGCGGACAGTAATGAAAAACTGTTTTTT; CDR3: CASSLAYNTLSGQADSNEKLFF
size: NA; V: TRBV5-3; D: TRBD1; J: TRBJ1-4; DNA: TGTGCCAGAAACCAGGCCTTGACAGGGGGTAATGAAAAACTGTTTTTT; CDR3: CARNQALTGGNEKLFF
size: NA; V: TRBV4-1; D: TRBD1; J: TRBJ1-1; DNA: TGCGCCAGCAGCCCACGACAGGGAGGTACTGAAGCTTTCTTT; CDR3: CASSPRQGGTEAFF
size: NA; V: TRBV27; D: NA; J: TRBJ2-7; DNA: TGTGCCAGCAGTCCCGGACTAACCTACGAGCAGTACTTC; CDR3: CASSPGLTYEQYF
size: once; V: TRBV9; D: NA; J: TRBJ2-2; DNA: TGTGCCAGCAGCGTAGGCGGGCCAGACACCGGGGAGCTGTTTTTT; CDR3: CASSVGGPDTGELFF
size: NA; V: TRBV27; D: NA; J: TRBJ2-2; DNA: TGTGCCAGCAGTTTATCTTCGACAGCCCTTAGCACCGGGGAGCTGTTTTTT; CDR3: CASSLSSTALSTGELFF
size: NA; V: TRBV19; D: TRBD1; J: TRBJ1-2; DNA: TGTGCCAGTAGTCTCCGGACAGGAACTAACTATGGCTACACCTTC; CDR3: CASSLRTGTNYGYTF
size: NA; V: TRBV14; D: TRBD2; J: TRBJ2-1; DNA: TGTGCCAGCAGCCAGTTCGGGACTAGCGGGAGGGAACACAATGAGCAGTTCTTC; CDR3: CASSQFGTSGREHNEQFF
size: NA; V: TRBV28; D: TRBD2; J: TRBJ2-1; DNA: TGTGCCAGCAGTCGGAGGACTAGCGATAGTAATGAGCAGTTCTTC; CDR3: CASSRRTSDSNEQFF
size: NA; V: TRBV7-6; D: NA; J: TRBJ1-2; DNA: TGTGCCAGCAGCTCCCGGACGGGAAACTATGGCTACACCTTC; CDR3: CASSSRTGNYGYTF
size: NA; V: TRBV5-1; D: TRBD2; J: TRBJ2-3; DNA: TGCGCCAGCAGCTTGGGACTAGCGATTACAGATACGCAGTATTTT; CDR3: CASSLGLAITDTQYF
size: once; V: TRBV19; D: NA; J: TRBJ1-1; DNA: TGTGCCAGTAGTATAGGCCCGAACACTGAAGCTTTCTTT; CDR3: CASSIGPNTEAFF
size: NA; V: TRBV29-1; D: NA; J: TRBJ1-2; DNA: TGCAGCGTTGAGCGGGGGGGAGGCGACTATGGCTACACCTTC; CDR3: CSVERGGGDYGYTF